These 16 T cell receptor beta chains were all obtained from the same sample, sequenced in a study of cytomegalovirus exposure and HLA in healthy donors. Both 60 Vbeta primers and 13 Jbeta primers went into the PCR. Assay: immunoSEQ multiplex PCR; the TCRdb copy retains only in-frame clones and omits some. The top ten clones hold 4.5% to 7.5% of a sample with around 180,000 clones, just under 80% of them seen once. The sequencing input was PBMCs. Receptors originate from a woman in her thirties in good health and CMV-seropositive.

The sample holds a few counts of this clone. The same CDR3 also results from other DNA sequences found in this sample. CDR3 loop: CASSLTGGYEQYF. The CDR3 DNA sequence: TGCGCCAGCAGCTTAACAGGGGGTTACGAGCAGTACTTC. The gene calls are TRBV5-1 and TRBJ2-7; 8 bases match TRBD1. CDR1 is SGHRS, CDR2 YFSETQ, per germline. The V and J ends lost 2 bases and 4 bases, in that order; junction bases with no gene match: 2. This CDR3 is built from 13 residues.

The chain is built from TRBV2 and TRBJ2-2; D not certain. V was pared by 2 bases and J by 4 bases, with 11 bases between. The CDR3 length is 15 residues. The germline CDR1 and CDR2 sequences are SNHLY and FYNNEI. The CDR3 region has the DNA TGTGCCAGCAGTGAAAACCACTATTCCACCGGGGAGCTGTTTTTT. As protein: CASSENHYSTGELFF.

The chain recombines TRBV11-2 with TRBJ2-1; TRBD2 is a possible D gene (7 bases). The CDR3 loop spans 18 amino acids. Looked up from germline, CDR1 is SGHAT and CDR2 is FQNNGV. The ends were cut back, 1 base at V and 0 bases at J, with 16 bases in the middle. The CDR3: CASSLALGRGSSYNEQFF. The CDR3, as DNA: TGTGCCAGCAGCTTAGCCTTGGGGAGGGGGAGCTCCTACAATGAGCAGTTCTTC.

CDR3 coding DNA: TGTGCCAGTAGTATAGCGGCGACAGGGGCTGGAAACACCATATATTTT. This gives the protein CASSIAATGAGNTIYF. The chain couples TRBV19 to TRBJ1-3; 8 bases are shared with TRBD1. This CDR3 is 16 amino acids long. The V gene end was trimmed by 1 base and the J gene end by 2 bases; junction bases not matched to a gene: 4. In germline, CDR1 is LNHDA, CDR2 SQIVND (reference sequence).

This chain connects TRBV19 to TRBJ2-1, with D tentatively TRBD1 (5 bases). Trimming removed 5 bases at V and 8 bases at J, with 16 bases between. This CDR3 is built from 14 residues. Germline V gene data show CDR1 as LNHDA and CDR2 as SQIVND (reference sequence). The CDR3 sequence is CASSFSWGRDEQFF. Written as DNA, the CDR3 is TGTGCCAGTAGTTTCAGTTGGGGCAGGGATGAGCAGTTCTTC. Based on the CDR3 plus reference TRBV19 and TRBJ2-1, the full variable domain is DGGITQSPKYLFRKEGQNVTLSCEQNLNHDAMYWYRQDPGQGLRLIYYSQIVNDFQKGDIAEGYSVSREKKESFPLTVTSAQKNPTAFYLCASSFSWGRDEQFFGPGTRLTVL.

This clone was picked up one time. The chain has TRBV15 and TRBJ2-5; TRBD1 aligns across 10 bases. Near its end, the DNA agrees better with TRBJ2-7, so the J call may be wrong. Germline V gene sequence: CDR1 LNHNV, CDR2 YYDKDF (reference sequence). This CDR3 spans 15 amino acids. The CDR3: CATSSDGTGVYEQYF. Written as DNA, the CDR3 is TGTGCCACCAGCAGTGATGGGACAGGGGTCTACGAGCAGTACTTC.

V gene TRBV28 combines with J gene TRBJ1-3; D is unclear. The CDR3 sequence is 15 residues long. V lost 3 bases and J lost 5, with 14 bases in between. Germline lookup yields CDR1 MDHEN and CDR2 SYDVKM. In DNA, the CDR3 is TGTGCCAGCAGTTTTTCGCGGATGGTGAGAAACACCATATATTTT. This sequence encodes CASSFSRMVRNTIYF.

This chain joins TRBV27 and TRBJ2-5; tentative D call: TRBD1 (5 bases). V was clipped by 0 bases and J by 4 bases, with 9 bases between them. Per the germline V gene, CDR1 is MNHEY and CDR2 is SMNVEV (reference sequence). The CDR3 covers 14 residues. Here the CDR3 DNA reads TGTGCCAGCAGTTTATCACAGGCGACAGAGACCCAGTACTTC. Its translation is CASSLSQATETQYF.

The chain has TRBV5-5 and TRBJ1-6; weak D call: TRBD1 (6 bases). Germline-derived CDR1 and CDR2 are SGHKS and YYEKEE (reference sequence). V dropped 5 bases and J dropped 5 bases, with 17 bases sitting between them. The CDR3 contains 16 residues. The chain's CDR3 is CASRPRGGSNNSPLHF. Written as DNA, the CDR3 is TGTGCCAGCAGACCCAGGGGCGGCAGCAATAATTCACCCCTCCACTTT.

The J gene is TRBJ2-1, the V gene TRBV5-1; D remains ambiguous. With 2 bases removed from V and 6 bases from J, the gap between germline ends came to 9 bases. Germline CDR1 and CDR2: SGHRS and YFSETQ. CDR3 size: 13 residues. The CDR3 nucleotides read TGCGCCAGCAGCTTATCAGTTGGCAATGAGCAGTTCTTC. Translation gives CASSLSVGNEQFF.

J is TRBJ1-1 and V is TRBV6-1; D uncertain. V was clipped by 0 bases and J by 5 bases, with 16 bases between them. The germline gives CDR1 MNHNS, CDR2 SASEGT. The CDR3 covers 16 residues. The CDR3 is CASSEARGLLTTEAFF. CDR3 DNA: TGTGCCAGCAGTGAAGCGCGAGGGCTTCTCACGACTGAAGCTTTCTTT.

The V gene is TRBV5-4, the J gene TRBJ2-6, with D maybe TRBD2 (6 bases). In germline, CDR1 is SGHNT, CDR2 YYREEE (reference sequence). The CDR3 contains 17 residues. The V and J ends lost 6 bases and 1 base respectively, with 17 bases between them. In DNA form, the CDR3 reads TGTGCCAGCAACCCGACAAGGAGGGTTTCTGGGGCCAACGTCCTGACTTTC. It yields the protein CASNPTRRVSGANVLTF.

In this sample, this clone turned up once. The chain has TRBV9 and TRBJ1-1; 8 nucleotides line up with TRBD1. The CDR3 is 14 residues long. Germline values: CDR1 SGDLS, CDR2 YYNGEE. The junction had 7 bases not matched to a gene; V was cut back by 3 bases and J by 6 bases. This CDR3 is CASSAGQGWAEAFF. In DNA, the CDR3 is TGTGCCAGCAGCGCCGGACAGGGTTGGGCTGAAGCTTTCTTT.

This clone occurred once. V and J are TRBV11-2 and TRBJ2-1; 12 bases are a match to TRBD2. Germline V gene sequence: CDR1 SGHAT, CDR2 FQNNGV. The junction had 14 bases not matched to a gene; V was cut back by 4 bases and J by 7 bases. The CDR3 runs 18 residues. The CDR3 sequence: CASSSSTSTSGGRNEQFF. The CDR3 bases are TGTGCCAGCAGCTCCTCTACCTCGACTAGCGGGGGAAGGAATGAGCAGTTCTTC.

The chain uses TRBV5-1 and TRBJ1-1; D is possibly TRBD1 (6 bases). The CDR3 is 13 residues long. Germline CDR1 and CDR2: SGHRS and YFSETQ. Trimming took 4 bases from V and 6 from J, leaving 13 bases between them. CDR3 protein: CASSEGGRAEAFF. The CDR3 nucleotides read TGCGCCAGCAGCGAGGGGGGGAGGGCTGAAGCTTTCTTT.

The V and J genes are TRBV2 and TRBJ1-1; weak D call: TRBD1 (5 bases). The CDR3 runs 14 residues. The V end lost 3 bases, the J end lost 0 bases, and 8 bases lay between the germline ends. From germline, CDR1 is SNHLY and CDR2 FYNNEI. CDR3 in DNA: TGTGCCAGCAGTGAGGGCAGGGTGAACACTGAAGCTTTCTTT. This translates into CASSEGRVNTEAFF.